The 30 T cell receptor beta chains presented below share a single source sample, sequenced in a study of CD8 T cells in ankylosing spondylitis. The study, taken as a whole, reports: Ankylosing spondylitis blood appeared to be characterized by a TCR beta motif of under ten highly homologous variants.

Using its own MiXCR run on the 5' RACE reads, TCRdb lists one record per CDR3 protein. The data show approximately 540,000 distinct CDR3 sequences, more than 9.5% seen once. The antigens these receptors bind are not known. The specimen sequenced was blood, either unsorted or a sorted T cell fraction (not recorded which). These receptor sequences come from a male donor with ankylosing spondylitis.

This rearrangement joins TRBV12-3 or TRBV12-4 to TRBJ2-5, with D perhaps TRBD2 (6 bases). CDR3 length equals 13 residues. V shed 6 bases and J shed 4 bases, with 12 bases lying between them. Written as DNA, the CDR3 is TGTGCCAGCAGCGGCGGGGAGCGAGAGACCCAGTACTTC. Translation: CASSGGERETQYF.

The chain links TRBV3-1 to TRBJ1-5, with D uncertain. The germline V and J ends were trimmed by 1 base and 9 bases, with 7 bases remaining between them. Per germline, CDR1 LGHDT and CDR2 YNNKEL (reference sequence). The CDR3 is 12 residues long. The CDR3 protein is CASSQASGPQHF. CDR3 in DNA: TGTGCCAGCAGCCAAGCCAGCGGGCCCCAGCATTTT. Using reference TRBV3-1 and TRBJ1-5 for the parts outside the CDR3, the full variable domain is DTAVSQTPKYLVTQMGNDKSIKCEQNLGHDTMYWYKQDSKKFLKIMFSYNNKELIINETVPNRFSPKSPDKAHLNLHINSLELGDSAVYFCASSQASGPQHFGDGTRLSIL.

A few counts support this clonotype. This chain connects TRBV7-8 to TRBJ1-4, with 11 bases identical to TRBD1. Germline V gene sequence: CDR1 SGHVS, CDR2 FQNEAQ. V dropped 5 bases and J dropped 4; count of bases not matched to a gene: 6. The CDR3 runs to 16 residues. CDR3 amino acids: CASSRIGTGGNEKLFF. The CDR3 nucleotides read TGTGCCAGCAGCCGTATAGGGACAGGGGGTAATGAAAAACTGTTTTTT. Full variable domain (rest looked up from reference TRBV7-8 and TRBJ1-4): GAGVSQSPRYKVAKRGQDVALRCDPISGHVSLFWYQQALGQGPEFLTYFQNEAQLDKSGLPSDRFFAERPEGSVSTLKIQRTQQEDSAVYLCASSRIGTGGNEKLFFGSGTQLSVL.

The chain joins TRBV20-1 to TRBJ2-2; 7 nucleotides align to TRBD2. Unmatched junction bases numbered 10, after V lost 5 bases and J lost 7 bases. This CDR3 is 14 amino acids long. Germline V gene sequence: CDR1 DFQATT, CDR2 SNEGSKA (reference sequence). CDR3 nucleotides: TGCAGTGCTCTCGGGCCGGGAGGTCACGGGGAGCTGTTTTTT. This gives the protein CSALGPGGHGELFF.

The chain combines TRBV18 with TRBJ2-1; TRBD1 aligns across 7 bases. The germline V gene has CDR1 KGHSH and CDR2 LQKENI. The CDR3 consists of 15 residues. V dropped 3 bases and J dropped 6; count of bases not matched to a gene: 8. The CDR3 loop is CASSPRQGSGNEQFF. The CDR3 bases are TGTGCCAGCTCACCTAGACAGGGTTCTGGCAATGAGCAGTTCTTC. Variable domain in full (rest from reference TRBV18 and TRBJ2-1): NAGVMQNPRHLVRRRGQEARLRCSPMKGHSHVYWYRQLPEEGLKFMVYLQKENIIDESGMPKERFSAEFPKEGPSILRIQQVVRGDSAAYFCASSPRQGSGNEQFFGPGTRLTVL.

This clonotype was recorded many times. A read error may account for a junction end that differs from germline. The V and J genes are TRBV12-3 or TRBV12-4 and TRBJ1-5, with D tentatively TRBD1 (5 bases). This CDR3 has 14 amino acids. CDR3 sequence: CASSLGGGNQPQHF. The CDR3, as DNA: TGCGCCAGCAGCCTCGGCGGGGGGAATCAGCCCCAGCATTTT.

This rearrangement joins TRBV24-1 to TRBJ2-1, with TRBD1 identical over 8 bases. CDR1 KGHDR and CDR2 SFDVKD come from the germline V gene. The CDR3 has 13 amino acids. Trimming at V came to 7 bases and at J to 9 bases, leaving 7 bases not matched to a gene. Here the CDR3 reads CATSPGQVGEQFF. The CDR3 nucleotides are TGTGCCACCAGCCCGGGACAGGTCGGTGAGCAGTTCTTC.

This CDR3 is CASSFRVNYGYTF. CDR3 nucleotides: TGCGCCAGCAGCTTCAGGGTTAACTATGGCTACACCTTC. J is TRBJ1-2 and V is TRBV5-1, with D possibly TRBD1 on 5 matching bases. The CDR3 is made up of 13 amino acids. The V end was cut by 2 bases, the J end by 1 base, with 6 bases between. Per the germline V gene, CDR1 is SGHRS and CDR2 is YFSETQ.

The J gene is TRBJ1-1, the V gene TRBV30; D possibly corresponds to TRBD1 (6 bases). V was clipped by 0 bases and J by 3 bases, with 17 bases between them. Germline CDR1 reads GTSNPN; CDR2 reads SVGIG (reference sequence). The CDR3 length is 16 residues. CDR3 nucleotides: TGTGCCTGGAGTGTTCCCCTTCCAGGGGTCTACACTGAAGCTTTCTTT. Amino acid sequence: CAWSVPLPGVYTEAFF.

The chain has TRBV6-2 or TRBV6-3 and TRBJ2-2, with D maybe TRBD2 (7 bases). The CDR3 covers 15 residues. Trimming left V 5 bases short and J 4 bases short, with 14 bases between. Germline CDR1 and CDR2: MNHEY and SVGEGT. This CDR3 reads CASSQTRGGTGELFF. CDR3 nucleotides: TGTGCCAGCAGTCAAACGAGGGGGGGCACCGGGGAGCTGTTTTTT.

In this sample, this clonotype turned up a few times. The chain joins TRBV2 to TRBJ2-5; TRBD2 might be the D (6 bases). This CDR3 is 13 amino acids long. Germline V gene sequence: CDR1 SNHLY, CDR2 FYNNEI. Trimming shortened V by 6 bases and J by 1 base, and 9 bases separated the two germline ends. CDR3 DNA: TGTGCCAGCAGGGGGGACTTCCAAGAGACCCAGTACTTC. It codes for CASRGDFQETQYF.

This clonotype was recorded many times. This chain connects TRBV29-1 to TRBJ2-1; 7 bases map to TRBD2. This CDR3 is 14 amino acids long. Germline V gene lookup returns CDR1 SQVTM and CDR2 ANQGSEA. Trimming at V came to 1 base and at J to 4 bases, leaving 4 bases not matched to a gene. In nucleotides, the CDR3 is TGCAGCGTTGAAGCGGGAGCGGGATACAATGAGCAGTTCTTC. Its protein is CSVEAGAGYNEQFF.

This clonotype was counted many times. This rearrangement joins TRBV5-1 to TRBJ1-1; 8 bases are a match to TRBD1. CDR3 length: 14 residues. V lost 3 bases, J lost 1 base, and 2 bases stayed unmatched. Germline V gene data show CDR1 as SGHRS and CDR2 as YFSETQ. The CDR3 DNA reads as TGCGCCAGCAGCTCCGGGACAGGGAACACTGAAGCTTTCTTT. Translating gives CASSSGTGNTEAFF.

The V gene is TRBV20-1, the J gene TRBJ2-3; perhaps D is TRBD1 or TRBD2 (5 bases each). Germline V lookup: CDR1 DFQATT, CDR2 SNEGSKA (reference sequence). The CDR3 extends over 16 amino acids. Trimming left V 3 bases short and J 2 bases short, with 18 bases between. CDR3 bases: TGCAGTGCTAGGGGGTCGGGGCTGGGAAACACAGATACGCAGTATTTT. This codes for CSARGSGLGNTDTQYF.

This clonotype was observed at least ten times. The J gene is TRBJ2-3, the V gene TRBV20-1, with 8 bases matching TRBD2. The V gene end was trimmed by 0 bases and the J gene end by 5 bases; junction bases not matched to a gene: 7. The CDR3 runs to 15 residues. Germline V gives CDR1 DFQATT, CDR2 SNEGSKA (reference sequence). CDR3 residues: CSARDFAGGLDTQYF. The CDR3, as DNA: TGCAGTGCTAGAGATTTTGCGGGAGGTCTAGATACGCAGTATTTT.

The chain uses TRBV19 and TRBJ1-5; TRBD1 is a possible D gene (5 bases). The CDR3 extends over 14 amino acids. V lost 4 bases, J lost 8 bases, and 15 bases lay in between. Germline CDR1 reads LNHDA; CDR2 reads SQIVND (reference sequence). The CDR3 loop is CASSTWGREKPQHF. The CDR3 nucleotides read TGTGCCAGTAGTACGTGGGGACGGGAGAAGCCCCAGCATTTT.

This clonotype was detected many times. J is TRBJ1-2 and V is TRBV3-1, with 9 bases identical to TRBD1. The CDR3 sequence is 16 residues long. Germline CDR1 and CDR2: LGHDT and YNNKEL (reference sequence). The J segment lost 4 bases and the V segment lost 4 bases, leaving 10 bases of the junction unmatched. CDR3 nucleotides: TGTGCCAGCAGCCGAACTACAGGGGGCCCTTCCTATGGCTACACCTTC. Protein product: CASSRTTGGPSYGYTF.

V usage is TRBV29-1 and J usage is TRBJ2-3; a weak D match, TRBD1 (5 bases). Trimming took 3 bases from V and 1 from J, leaving 11 bases between them. The CDR3 extends over 14 amino acids. CDR1 SQVTM and CDR2 ANQGSEA come from the germline V gene. The CDR3 spells CSVELGARTDTQYF. CDR3 DNA sequence: TGCAGCGTTGAGCTAGGGGCCCGCACAGATACGCAGTATTTT.

The CDR3 loop is CASSKVRDADTQYF. CDR3 nucleotides: TGTGCCAGCTCGAAGGTCCGCGACGCAGATACGCAGTATTTT. The genes are TRBV18 and TRBJ2-3; D call uncertain. This CDR3 is 14 amino acids long. V was pared by 6 bases and J by 4 bases, with 14 bases between. Germline CDR1 is KGHSH and CDR2 is LQKENI.

This clonotype has at least ten counts. V and J are TRBV4-2 and TRBJ1-2, with D unclear. The V end lost 5 bases, the J end lost 5 bases, and 21 bases lay between the germline ends. CDR1 and CDR2 from the germline V gene are LGHNA and YNFKEQ. The CDR3 is 16 amino acids. In nucleotides, the CDR3 is TGTGCCAGCAGCTCCAAGATGTTAGGGATCTCTTATGGCTACACCTTC. Encoded protein: CASSSKMLGISYGYTF.

This clonotype occurred a few times. This chain uses TRBV10-2 with TRBJ1-2; possible D gene TRBD1, 5 bases. The V gene's germline CDR1 is WSHSY and CDR2 SAAADI. Trimming removed 3 bases at V and 6 bases at J, with 14 bases between. The length of the CDR3 is 14 residues. In DNA, the CDR3 is TGCGCCAGCAGTGACGGGGGGAGAAGTGATGGCTACACCTTC. The encoded protein is CASSDGGRSDGYTF.

This chain joins TRBV11-1 and TRBJ2-2, with TRBD2 as a possible D gene (6 bases). Trimming took off 4 bases at V and 4 bases at J, with 19 bases between the two ends. There are 17 residues in the CDR3. Germline V gene data show CDR1 as SGHAT and CDR2 as FQDESV (reference sequence). This chain's CDR3 is CASSSLDISGITGELFF. The CDR3 DNA reads as TGTGCCAGCAGCTCCCTTGACATTAGCGGTATCACCGGGGAGCTGTTTTTT.

This clonotype was observed at least ten times. The chain joins TRBV6-5 to TRBJ1-1; D is ambiguous. CDR1 is MNHEY and CDR2 is SVGAGI in the germline V gene. This CDR3 has 16 residues. Trimming pared 4 bases from V and 0 bases from J, leaving 15 bases between. The CDR3 bases are TGTGCCAGCAGTTCCCGGACCGATTCTATGAACACTGAAGCTTTCTTT. This gives the protein CASSSRTDSMNTEAFF.

In its sample, this clonotype was seen a few times. The chain is built from TRBV5-1 and TRBJ2-1; 10 bases align to TRBD2. Unmatched junction bases numbered 13, after V lost 1 base and J lost 6 bases. The CDR3 totals 18 residues. Germline lookup yields CDR1 SGHRS and CDR2 YFSETQ. The CDR3 nucleotides read TGCGCCAGCAGCTTGTTAGCGGGAGGCCCCGGAGGTGGCAATGAGCAGTTCTTC. Its translation is CASSLLAGGPGGGNEQFF.

This clonotype was recorded a few times. The chain employs TRBV12-3 or TRBV12-4 and TRBJ1-2; D possibly corresponds to TRBD1 (5 bases). The CDR3 covers 12 residues. Trimming shortened V by 5 bases and J by 5 bases, and 9 bases separated the two germline ends. CDR3 in amino acids: CASSRGSYGYTF. The CDR3, as DNA: TGTGCCAGCAGTCGGGGGTCTTATGGCTACACCTTC.

The chain combines TRBV4-1 with TRBJ1-2; perhaps TRBD1 as D (6 bases). Per germline, CDR1 MGHRA and CDR2 YSYEKL. This CDR3 is 16 amino acids long. V lost 0 bases and J lost 3, with 14 bases in between. The CDR3 coding sequence is TGCGCCAGCAGCCAAGATCGGAACAAGGGGGACTATGGCTACACCTTC. Protein sequence: CASSQDRNKGDYGYTF.

The V gene is TRBV29-1, the J gene TRBJ2-7; 10 nucleotides align to TRBD2. This CDR3 region has 14 residues. The germline V gene encodes CDR1 SQVTM and CDR2 ANQGSEA. J gave up 4 bases and V 3 bases, and 6 bases lay outside the gene matches. The CDR3: CSVDASGSSYEQYF. Here the CDR3 DNA reads TGCAGCGTTGATGCTAGCGGGAGTAGTTACGAGCAGTACTTC.

This clonotype appeared a few times. This sequence joins TRBV3-1 and TRBJ2-1; D not certain. V gave up 6 bases and J gave up 2 bases, with 14 bases separating them. CDR1 and CDR2 from the germline V gene are LGHDT and YNNKEL (reference sequence). The CDR3 sequence is 15 residues long. CDR3 loop: CASSFTPGTYNEQFF. CDR3 nucleotides: TGTGCCAGCAGTTTCACCCCTGGGACCTACAATGAGCAGTTCTTC.

This rearrangement joins TRBV9 to TRBJ2-2, with 7 positions matching TRBD1. With V trimmed by 4 bases and J by 3 bases, 15 bases remained unmatched. The CDR3 length is 18 residues. The V gene's germline CDR1 is SGDLS and CDR2 YYNGEE. The CDR3 reads CASSTTDRVYRDTGELFF. The CDR3 DNA reads as TGTGCCAGCAGCACCACCGACAGGGTTTATCGTGACACCGGGGAGCTGTTTTTT. Supplemented by reference TRBV9 and TRBJ2-2, the full variable domain reads DSGVTQTPKHLITATGQRVTLRCSPRSGDLSVYWYQQSLDQGLQFLIQYYNGEERAKGNILERFSAQQFPDLHSELNLSSLELGDSALYFCASSTTDRVYRDTGELFFGEGSRLTVL.

This clonotype was detected many times. This chain links TRBV7-6 with TRBJ2-1; tentative D call: TRBD1 (6 bases). Trimming stripped 1 base from V and 10 bases from J, with 11 bases between. The CDR3 length is 13 residues. Germline CDR1 is SGHVS and CDR2 is FNYEAQ. DNA of the CDR3: TGTGCCAGCAGCTTAGTAGGGGGTAGGGAGCAGTTCTTC. Its protein is CASSLVGGREQFF.